Listed below are T cell receptor beta chains from one sample, sequenced in a study of T cell repertoires in cytomegalovirus infection. MiXCR, run by TCRdb on the reads, gives a single entry per CDR3 protein. The table lists some 150,000 distinct CDR3 sequences, about 25% of them singletons. The sample taken for sequencing was PBMCs. Receptor source: a human donor in good health (CMV status not recorded). Some clones in this sample may be carry-over from other donors' samples. Both conserved end residues are part of each CDR3. D genes are given only for firm matches. Clone size is given for some rows only: seen once, a few or many times, or a class if the clone is expanded.

d_gene | abundance | j_gene | v_gene | CDR3nt | CDR3aa
. | . | TRBJ1-6 | TRBV27 | TGTGCCAGCAGCTCGCGATGGGGGGCCTTGAACAATTCACCCCTCCACTTT | CASSSRWGALNNSPLHF
. | few | TRBJ2-1 | TRBV7-7 | TGTGCTAGCAGCTTAGCTCGGAGACAGCAGTTCTTC | CASSLARRQQFF
. | many | TRBJ2-3 | TRBV7-8 | TGTGCCAGCAGCTTAAAAAGGACTCCTGTGAGGGATACGCAGTATTTT | CASSLKRTPVRDTQYF
TRBD2 | . | TRBJ2-1 | TRBV4-2 | TGTGCCAGCAGCCACATCTTTAGCGGGAACCAGAGAGATGAGCAGTTCTTC | CASSHIFSGNQRDEQFF
. | . | TRBJ2-7 | TRBV28 | TGTGCCAGCAGTTTCCCCCTAAAAACCTACGAGCAGTACTTC | CASSFPLKTYEQYF
. | . | TRBJ1-5 | TRBV28 | TGTGCCAGCAGGCCGTTCCCGGGTCAGCCCCAGCATTTT | CASRPFPGQPQHF
. | . | TRBJ1-6 | TRBV6-1 | TGTGCCAGCAAGGGCATCTCGAATTCACCCCTCCACTTT | CASKGISNSPLHF
. | . | TRBJ2-7 | TRBV6-2/TRBV6-3 | TGTGCCAGCAGAGGGTCAGGAGCCTCGAGCTCCTACGAGCAGTACTTC | CASRGSGASSSYEQYF
. | many | TRBJ1-6 | TRBV7-2 | TGTGCCAGCAGAACGGGACCAGAGAGATCACCCCTCCACTTT | CASRTGPERSPLHF
. | . | TRBJ1-3 | TRBV19 | TGTGCCACGCTGGGATGGGTGTCGGCTGGAAACACCATATATTTT | CATLGWVSAGNTIYF
. | many | TRBJ2-1 | TRBV15 | TGTGCCACCAGCAGAGATCCCGGTTTCGATGAGCAGTTCTTC | CATSRDPGFDEQFF
TRBD1 | . | TRBJ2-2 | TRBV2 | TGTGCCAGCAGTACTGACAGGGCAGCCGGGGAGCTGTTTTTT | CASSTDRAAGELFF
. | many | TRBJ1-2 | TRBV10-3 | TGTGCCATCAGTGGAGTAAGCGGCTATGGCTACACCTTC | CAISGVSGYGYTF
. | few | TRBJ2-1 | TRBV7-9 | TGTGCCAGCAGCTTGTCGTTGGACAATGAGCAGTTCTTC | CASSLSLDNEQFF
. | . | TRBJ2-5 | TRBV27 | TGTGCCAGCAGTACGGGGCAAGAGACCCAGTACTTC | CASSTGQETQYF
TRBD2 | . | TRBJ2-1 | TRBV20-1 | TGCAGTGCTAGAGATCTAGGTTCTAGCGGGAGGGCCGATGAGCAGTTCTTC | CSARDLGSSGRADEQFF
TRBD1 | . | TRBJ2-7 | TRBV14 | TGTGCCAGCAGCCAAGATCCCCACAGGGGAGAATCCTACGAGCAGTACTTC | CASSQDPHRGESYEQYF
TRBD2 | . | TRBJ2-5 | TRBV18 | TGTGCCAGCTCACCGCGGCCTAGCGGGGAAGAGACCCAGTACTTC | CASSPRPSGEETQYF
. | few | TRBJ1-2 | TRBV4-1 | TGCGCCAGCAGCCAATCGCCCCGGAAGCGCGATGGGGGCTACACCTTC | CASSQSPRKRDGGYTF
. | . | TRBJ1-5 | TRBV28 | TGTGCCAGCAGTTCCAGGCGCAGGGTAGGTGAGCCCCAGCATTTT | CASSSRRRVGEPQHF
. | . | TRBJ1-1 | TRBV30 | TGTGCCTGGAATTCCCAGCCGAACACTGAAGCTTTCTTT | CAWNSQPNTEAFF
TRBD2 | . | TRBJ2-4 | TRBV28 | TGTGCCAGCAGCATCGGGACTAGACCAAACATTCAGTACTTC | CASSIGTRPNIQYF
. | many | TRBJ2-6 | TRBV7-2 | TGTGCCAGCAGCTTTTCCCCGGGGCCTGGGGCCAACGTCCTGACTTTC | CASSFSPGPGANVLTF
TRBD2 | few | TRBJ2-1 | TRBV11-1 | TGTGCCAGCAGCTTCGAAGGCGGGAGATTAGGGAATGAGCAGTTCTTC | CASSFEGGRLGNEQFF
TRBD1 | medium-sized | TRBJ2-7 | TRBV7-6 | TGTGCCAGCAGCCCAAGCGCGGACAGGGGGAACTCCTACGAGCAGTACTTC | CASSPSADRGNSYEQYF
TRBD2 | . | TRBJ2-7 | TRBV29-1 | TGCAGCGTTCTTTTTGGCGGGAGGAAGGAGCAGTACTTC | CSVLFGGRKEQYF
. | . | TRBJ2-1 | TRBV24-1 | TGTGCCACCAGTGAGAGGCAACCGAGCTCCTACAATGAGCAGTTCTTC | CATSERQPSSYNEQFF
. | . | TRBJ2-1 | TRBV7-3 | TGTGCCAGCAGCACCGGAGTGAATGAGCAGTTCTTC | CASSTGVNEQFF
TRBD1 | . | TRBJ1-1 | TRBV20-1 | TGCAGTGCTATAAGAACCGACAGGGATGTTCCCCAGGAAGCTTTCTTT | CSAIRTDRDVPQEAFF
. | few | TRBJ2-2 | TRBV7-9 | TGTGCCAGCCTCCAAAGGGACACCGGGGAGCTGTTTTTT | CASLQRDTGELFF
TRBD1 | . | TRBJ2-7 | TRBV10-3 | TGTGCCATCAGTGAGCCGGAGGACAGGGACGAGCAGTACTTC | CAISEPEDRDEQYF
. | . | TRBJ2-5 | TRBV18 | TGTGCCAGCCTTCACAGGGACGAAGAGACCCAGTACTTC | CASLHRDEETQYF
. | few | TRBJ2-5 | TRBV20-1 | TGCAGTGCCGCGCCCGCGACTAGGGCAGAGACCCAGTACTTC | CSAAPATRAETQYF
. | many | TRBJ1-1 | TRBV14 | TGTGCCAGCAGCCAAGGCTACTGGGGAGCTGAAGCTTTCTTT | CASSQGYWGAEAFF
. | . | TRBJ1-1 | TRBV4-1 | TGCGCCAGCAGCTCCAAGGACGGAGAAGCTTTCTTT | CASSSKDGEAFF
TRBD1 | . | TRBJ1-5 | TRBV5-1 | TGCGCCAGCAGTCAAGACAGGGGTCGGCCCCAGCATTTT | CASSQDRGRPQHF
TRBD1 | many | TRBJ1-4 | TRBV12-3/TRBV12-4 | TGTGCCAGCAGGTCTAACAGGGGGAATGAAAAACTGTTTTTT | CASRSNRGNEKLFF
. | . | TRBJ2-6 | TRBV24-1 | TGTGCCACCAGTGGCGGCGGGGTGACTGGGGCCAACGTCCTGACTTTC | CATSGGGVTGANVLTF
. | few | TRBJ1-5 | TRBV7-2 | TGTGCCAGCAGCTCGACAGACAATCAGCCCCAGCATTTT | CASSSTDNQPQHF
. | few | TRBJ1-6 | TRBV19 | TGTGCCAGTAGCGACCACATGGACTCACCCCTCCACTTT | CASSDHMDSPLHF
TRBD1 | few | TRBJ2-1 | TRBV6-6 | TGTGCCAGCAGTTCGTTACCCATGGGACAGGCAACCTACAATGAGCAGTTCTTC | CASSSLPMGQATYNEQFF
. | many | TRBJ2-7 | TRBV7-2 | TGTGCCAGCAGCCTCCGGGACAACTACGAGCAGTACTTC | CASSLRDNYEQYF
. | many | TRBJ2-4 | TRBV28 | TGTGCCAGCAGCCCCTCAGGTACCCGGAGGGCCAAAAACATTCAGTACTTC | CASSPSGTRRAKNIQYF
TRBD1 | . | TRBJ1-3 | TRBV28 | TGTGCCGGCAGGAACCTCGGGGACAGTGGAAACACCATATATTTT | CAGRNLGDSGNTIYF
TRBD1 | . | TRBJ1-5 | TRBV12-3/TRBV12-4 | TGTGCCAACAGTCCTAACAGGGGGCCTGGAGGACAGCCCCAGCATTTT | CANSPNRGPGGQPQHF
TRBD1 | few | TRBJ1-1 | TRBV5-5 | TGTGCCAGCAGCTTACAGGGGAGACTGAACACTGAAGCTTTCTTT | CASSLQGRLNTEAFF
TRBD2 | few | TRBJ2-3 | TRBV5-6 | TGTGCCAGCAGCTTCTCTAGCGGGGGGAGCACAGATACGCAGTATTTT | CASSFSSGGSTDTQYF
. | few | TRBJ2-4 | TRBV5-6 | TGTGCCAGCAGCTTCCGAGGCGCGTCCAAAAACATTCAGTACTTC | CASSFRGASKNIQYF
. | . | TRBJ1-1 | TRBV15 | TGTGCCACCAGCAGAGATCCCAGGGTCTGGAACACTGAAGCTTTCTTT | CATSRDPRVWNTEAFF
. | few | TRBJ2-3 | TRBV12-3/TRBV12-4 | TGTGCCAGCAGTTTAGAAGCCACAGATACGCAGTATTTT | CASSLEATDTQYF
. | many | TRBJ2-2 | TRBV7-2 | TGTGCCAGCAGCTTAGCCTCTACAGGGCCCGGATGGCTGTTTTTT | CASSLASTGPGWLFF
. | . | TRBJ2-7 | TRBV6-2/TRBV6-3 | TGTGCCAGCAGCTTTGGCTTCTACGAGCAGTACTTC | CASSFGFYEQYF
. | few | TRBJ1-5 | TRBV20-1 | TGCAGTGCTAGACCCCTCGGAGGCAGCTGGGATGGCAATCAGCCCCAGCATTTT | CSARPLGGSWDGNQPQHF
. | . | TRBJ1-5 | TRBV28 | TGTGCCACCGGAGAGCCCCAGCATTTT | CATGEPQHF